This TCR beta chain was documented in a study of T cell responses to AZD1222 COVID-19 vaccine. Findings and caveats of the study: Clonal diversity was possibly underestimated, and white British individuals and females predominated among donors. Spike was spanned by vaccine-associated CD4 TCRs, with dominance at 160-218 and 743-854. With two AZD1222 doses given, Spike-specific TCR breadth and depth both rose. The reported proportion of spike-specific TCRs targeting unmutated variant regions was nearly half.

The V end was cut by 3 bases, the J end by 0 bases, with 9 bases between. The CDR3 is 15 residues long. CDR1 is MNHEY, CDR2 SVGAGI, per germline. On this clone itself: Antigen specificity is unknown.

The repertoire was sequenced with immunoSEQ multiplex PCR; TCRdb's copy has only in-frame clones and lacks some. The repertoire holds approximately 120,000 clones, with more than 85% as singletons. Source: peripheral blood, taken on day 0 of AZD1222 vaccination. The chain links TRBV6-5 to TRBJ1-3; weak D call: TRBD1 (6 bases). The source is an adult in good health. The CDR3 DNA reads TGTGCCAGCAGTTATACAGGGCACTCTGGAAACACCATATATTTT. Translating gives CASSYTGHSGNTIYF.